The TCR beta chain under discussion was sequenced for a study of shared clonotypes between healthy human individuals. The ends were cut back, 2 bases at V and 2 bases at J, with 13 bases in the middle. The CDR3 runs to 15 residues. Germline values: CDR1 KGHSH, CDR2 LQKENI. Regarding the study as a whole: The sole specimen, blood, was sampled, and tissue repertoires likely differ.

A remark on this clone: Its antigen is undetermined.

Approximately 98 million PBMCs went into genomic DNA for unsorted samples. Execution of the assay was at deep level. Sequencing was performed with immunoSEQ multiplex PCR; in TCRdb, only in-frame clones are kept and a portion is missing. The sample shows some 530,000 clones, around 80% of them seen only once. The TCR was taken from a woman aged 40 to 50 in good health. Some clones in this sample may be carry-over from other donors' samples. This chain uses TRBV18 with TRBJ2-7; D not certain. The specimen was PBMCs. The CDR3 loop reads CASSPGRPDTYEQYF. The CDR3 DNA is TGTGCCAGCTCACCAGGCCGGCCGGATACCTACGAGCAGTACTTC.